A single sample is the source of the 22 T cell receptor beta chains below, sequenced in a study of siplizumab effects on memory and regulatory T cells (dated by TCRdb to about 2019). The library was obtained by the immunoSEQ multiplex PCR assay. This immuneACCESS table, as held by TCRdb, lists in-frame sequences with V and J called but not all clones. Of the missing ones, under half trace to an unresolved V gene in checked studies; the others have no known cause. Counted in this sample were approximately 97,000 clones; 92% of them appeared once. The ten largest clones represent around 1.1% of the sample. Source material: CD4+ T cells sorted from blood. The receptors derive from a human donor in good health.

This clone was observed once. V is TRBV5-4 and J is TRBJ2-1; TRBD2 matches at 7 bases. The germline CDR1 and CDR2 sequences are SGHNT and YYREEE (reference sequence). There are 16 residues in the CDR3. The junction had 11 bases not matched to a gene; V was cut back by 5 bases and J by 3 bases. The CDR3 is CASSSVTSPLYNEQFF. The CDR3, as DNA: TGTGCCAGCAGTTCGGTGACTAGCCCTCTCTACAATGAGCAGTTCTTC.

V and J are TRBV7-9 and TRBJ2-7; D gene unclear. CDR3 length: 15 residues. CDR1 SEHNR and CDR2 FQNEAQ come from the germline V gene (reference sequence). The germline V and J ends were trimmed by 4 bases and 2 bases, with 15 bases remaining between them. Here the CDR3 reads CASSWYSTTPYEQYF. DNA of the CDR3: TGTGCCAGCAGCTGGTACTCCACGACGCCCTACGAGCAGTACTTC.

The chain recombines TRBV28 with TRBJ2-7, with D possibly being TRBD1 (5 bases). The CDR3 loop spans 13 amino acids. Trimming stripped 7 bases from V and 4 bases from J, with 14 bases between. CDR1 and CDR2 from the germline V gene are MDHEN and SYDVKM. CDR3 nucleotides: TGTGCCAGCACCGGCCAGGGTGGATACGAGCAGTACTTC. It yields the protein CASTGQGGYEQYF.

The CDR3 loop reads CASSLSSNINQPQHF. The CDR3 DNA is TGTGCCAGCAGCTTAAGTTCTAATATCAATCAGCCCCAGCATTTT. The rearrangement joins TRBV7-2 to TRBJ1-5; D uncertain. There are 15 residues in the CDR3. Germline V gene lookup returns CDR1 SGHTA and CDR2 FQGNSA. Trimming took off 2 bases at V and 3 bases at J, with 11 bases between the two ends. Using reference TRBV7-2 and TRBJ1-5 for the parts outside the CDR3, the full variable domain is GAGVSQSPSNKVTEKGKDVELRCDPISGHTALYWYRQSLGQGLEFLIYFQGNSAPDKSGLPSDRFSAERTGGSVSTLTIQRTQQEDSAVYLCASSLSSNINQPQHFGDGTRLSIL.

The rearrangement joins TRBV11-3 to TRBJ2-1, with a possible D match to TRBD2 (7 bases). V lost 4 bases, J lost 0 bases, and 22 bases lay in between. Germline lookup yields CDR1 SGHNT and CDR2 YENEEA. CDR3 length: 19 amino acids. The CDR3, as DNA: TGTGCCAGCAGCTCTTCCAAGGGGGGGGCTGGAAGCTCCTACAATGAGCAGTTCTTC. Translated: CASSSSKGGAGSSYNEQFF.

The chain recombines TRBV7-3 with TRBJ2-1; tentatively, D is TRBD2 (5 bases). This CDR3 is 12 amino acids long. Per the germline V gene, CDR1 is SGHTA and CDR2 is FQGTGA. Trimming pared 5 bases from V and 7 bases from J, leaving 9 bases between. The CDR3 sequence: CASSPTRNEQFF. DNA for the CDR3: TGTGCCAGCAGCCCCACTAGGAATGAGCAGTTCTTC. The variable domain in full, with the rest retrieved from reference TRBV7-3 and TRBJ2-1, is GAGVSQTPSNKVTEKGKYVELRCDPISGHTALYWYRQSLGQGPEFLIYFQGTGAADDSGLPNDRFFAVRPEGSVSTLKIQRTERGDSAVYLCASSPTRNEQFFGPGTRLTVL.

This chain links TRBV4-1 with TRBJ1-5, with D hard to call. The CDR3 is made up of 21 amino acids. Per the germline V gene, CDR1 is MGHRA and CDR2 is YSYEKL. Deletions cut 5 bases from V and 1 base from J, with 30 bases between. Written as DNA, the CDR3 is TGCGCCAGCAGCAACGGCCCCTTCTCGGGGAATGGTTTGTGGAGCAATCAGCCCCAGCATTTT. Translation gives CASSNGPFSGNGLWSNQPQHF.

This sequence joins TRBV7-9 and TRBJ1-2, with 7 positions matching TRBD1. This CDR3 has 13 amino acids. With 5 bases clipped from V and 8 bases from J, the junction kept 8 bases outside the gene matches. The germline CDR1 and CDR2 sequences are SEHNR and FQNEAQ (reference sequence). CDR3 in amino acids: CASSPRQGEGYTF. Here the CDR3 DNA reads TGTGCCAGCAGCCCCCGACAGGGCGAGGGCTACACCTTC.

This chain joins TRBV11-2 and TRBJ2-1; 12 positions match TRBD2. This CDR3 is built from 14 residues. Germline trimming cut 7 bases from V and 12 bases from J; bases unmatched to any gene: 10. The germline V gene has CDR1 SGHAT and CDR2 FQNNGV. This CDR3 is CASTLRASGRGQFF. For the CDR3, the DNA is TGTGCCAGCACCCTCCGGGCTAGCGGGAGGGGGCAGTTCTTC.

The chain has TRBV28 and TRBJ1-5; 9 bases match TRBD1. Per germline, CDR1 MDHEN and CDR2 SYDVKM. This CDR3 is built from 15 residues. The V segment lost 4 bases and the J segment 5 bases; nucleotides outside the gene matches: 6. This CDR3 is CASSSSGQGYQPQHF. In DNA, the CDR3 is TGTGCCAGCAGTTCCTCGGGACAGGGTTATCAGCCCCAGCATTTT.

The chain employs TRBV28 and TRBJ2-3, with unresolved D. This CDR3 has 14 amino acids. The germline V gene encodes CDR1 MDHEN and CDR2 SYDVKM. V gave up 6 bases and J gave up 2 bases, with 12 bases separating them. The CDR3 region is CASRGTHITDTQYF. The CDR3 DNA reads TGTGCCAGCAGAGGAACCCATATCACAGATACGCAGTATTTT.

This chain connects TRBV6-1 to TRBJ1-1; no definite D call. This CDR3 is built from 13 residues. The germline V gene encodes CDR1 MNHNS and CDR2 SASEGT. V lost 8 bases, J lost 3 bases, and 13 bases lay in between. The CDR3 sequence is CASADIVDTEAFF. The CDR3 DNA reads as TGTGCCAGCGCCGATATTGTTGACACTGAAGCTTTCTTT.

The chain couples TRBV19 to TRBJ2-5; D perhaps matches TRBD2 (6 bases). Germline CDR1 is LNHDA and CDR2 is SQIVND (reference sequence). Trimming shortened V by 3 bases and J by 5 bases, and 16 bases separated the two germline ends. This CDR3 is built from 15 residues. CDR3 in amino acids: CASSITSGSWETQYF. The CDR3 DNA sequence: TGTGCCAGTAGTATCACGAGCGGGTCTTGGGAGACCCAGTACTTC.

The rearrangement joins TRBV5-1 to TRBJ2-5, with 10 bases fitting TRBD2. The CDR3 spans 17 residues. The germline gives CDR1 SGHRS, CDR2 YFSETQ. The trim removed 5 bases at V and 0 bases at J, leaving 10 bases unmatched. CDR3 residues: CASRAGLASRYQETQYF. The DNA for the CDR3 is TGCGCCAGCAGGGCGGGACTAGCGAGTCGCTACCAAGAGACCCAGTACTTC.

This chain links TRBV28 with TRBJ1-2; possible D gene TRBD1, 6 bases. Germline V gene lookup returns CDR1 MDHEN and CDR2 SYDVKM. This CDR3 has 14 amino acids. The germline V and J ends were trimmed by 4 bases and 4 bases, with 13 bases remaining between them. The DNA of the CDR3 is TGTGCCAGCAGTTCCACGGGGGCGCGCTATGGCTACACCTTC. It codes for CASSSTGARYGYTF.

This chain connects TRBV6-4 to TRBJ1-2; D remains ambiguous. V was pared by 5 bases and J by 6 bases, with 13 bases between. Germline V gene data show CDR1 as MRHNA and CDR2 as SNTAGT. CDR3 length equals 13 residues. The CDR3 nucleotides are TGTGCCAGCAGTAACCCCCCTGGTGATGGCTACACCTTC. This sequence encodes CASSNPPGDGYTF.

The table lists this clone with a count of one. The genes are TRBV5-1 and TRBJ1-1; D is unclear. V lost 0 bases and J 1 base, leaving 10 bases between the germline ends. CDR3 size: 15 residues. From germline, CDR1 is SGHRS and CDR2 YFSETQ. This CDR3 reads CASSLVSAPNTEAFF. For the CDR3, the DNA is TGCGCCAGCAGCTTGGTTTCAGCACCGAACACTGAAGCTTTCTTT.

The rearrangement joins TRBV28 to TRBJ1-1, with a tentative D call TRBD1 (5 bases). CDR1 is MDHEN, CDR2 SYDVKM, per germline. CDR3 length equals 12 residues. The ends were cut back, 9 bases at V and 4 bases at J, with 12 bases in the middle. The CDR3 here is CASKGGGTEAFF. The CDR3 DNA follows: TGTGCCAGTAAGGGTGGGGGCACTGAAGCTTTCTTT.

The rearrangement links TRBV14 to TRBJ1-4; 8 bases line up with TRBD1. J gave up 6 bases and V 4 bases, and 13 bases lay outside the gene matches. The germline gives CDR1 SGHDN, CDR2 FVKESK. There are 17 residues in the CDR3. Here the CDR3 DNA reads TGTGCCAGCAGCCCAAATGGCAGGGGGCTTATGGATGAAAAACTGTTTTTT. It translates to CASSPNGRGLMDEKLFF.

V gene TRBV21-1 combines with J gene TRBJ1-3. TRBV21-1 is a recognized pseudogene. The CDR3 covers 14 residues. The CDR3 DNA follows: TGTGCCAGCAGAAGCGGGTTTAATGGAAACACCATATATTTT. The encoded protein is CASRSGFNGNTIYF.

The chain links TRBV6-6 to TRBJ1-2, with 9 positions matching TRBD1. The CDR3 loop spans 14 amino acids. Germline values: CDR1 MNHNY, CDR2 SVGAGI (reference sequence). This CDR3 reads CAAGQGYNLYGYTF. CDR3 sequence (DNA): TGTGCTGCGGGACAGGGATATAACCTCTATGGCTACACCTTC.

The count of this clone is one. The J gene is TRBJ2-5, the V gene TRBV7-3; D may be TRBD1 (6 bases). The CDR3 loop spans 17 amino acids. Germline values: CDR1 SGHTA, CDR2 FQGTGA. V was cut by 2 bases and J by 3 bases, with 19 bases left in between. CDR3 sequence reads: CASSLSRQEQGEETQYF. The CDR3, as DNA: TGTGCCAGCAGCTTATCTCGGCAAGAACAGGGAGAAGAGACCCAGTACTTC. The variable domain in full, completed from reference TRBV7-3 and TRBJ2-5, reads GAGVSQTPSNKVTEKGKYVELRCDPISGHTALYWYRQSLGQGPEFLIYFQGTGAADDSGLPNDRFFAVRPEGSVSTLKIQRTERGDSAVYLCASSLSRQEQGEETQYFGPGTRLLVL.